The 27 T cell receptor beta chains presented below share a single source sample, sequenced in a study of regulatory T cells in long-lasting Graves disease (dated by TCRdb to about 2021). The time point label, read with the paper, signifies: newly diagnosed GD, antithyroid drugs for less than 3 months. For both TCR sequencing and RNA sequencing, RNA was extracted from PBMCs in TRIzol. Receptors were amplified or captured by multiplex PCR. The listed sequencing device is Illumina HiSeq 4000. iRepertoire HTBI primers and Arm-PCR amplification of CDR3 regions were used to construct TCR beta libraries. TCRdb trimmed public reads at Q25 via fastp, called clones via MiXCR and kept in-frame beta chains. Rows merge per CDR3 protein into single entries with the most common DNA and genes. The sample has about 210,000 distinct CDR3 sequences on record, roughly 19% of them singletons. About an eighth of the sample is held by the ten biggest clonotypes.

These data also featured in a second study, about T cells in Graves' hyperthyroidism and ophthalmopathy.

The specimen comprised peripheral blood mononuclear cells (PBMCs), sampled at new diagnosis, from a patient treated with antithyroid drugs. The receptors were gathered from a woman in her 30s with Graves disease. Donor details come from another sample of the same person, matched by shared clones.

This clonotype occurred many times. The CDR3 region is CASSNPRMDRALFEAFF. DNA of the CDR3: TGTGCCAGCAGTAATCCCCGGATGGACAGGGCGCTCTTTGAAGCTTTCTTT. The V and J genes are TRBV28 and TRBJ1-1, with 8 bases identical to TRBD1. The V and J ends lost 5 bases and 7 bases, in that order; junction bases with no gene match: 18. This CDR3 has 17 residues. Looked up from germline, CDR1 is MDHEN and CDR2 is SYDVKM.

This clonotype was counted at least ten times. The gene calls are TRBV11-2 and TRBJ1-1; D is possibly TRBD1 (6 bases). Germline V gene lookup returns CDR1 SGHAT and CDR2 FQNNGV. The CDR3 is 14 residues long. V lost 5 bases and J lost 0, with 10 bases in between. The CDR3 is CASSGQTMNTEAFF. The CDR3 bases are TGTGCCAGCAGCGGACAGACCATGAACACTGAAGCTTTCTTT.

The chain carries TRBV9 and TRBJ1-1; D not resolved. There are 13 residues in the CDR3. CDR1 and CDR2 (germline): SGDLS, YYNGEE. Trimming pared 1 base from V and 6 bases from J, leaving 10 bases between. CDR3 coding DNA: TGTGCCAGCAGCGTACTCGCGGATGCTGAAGCTTTCTTT. The encoded protein is CASSVLADAEAFF.

This clonotype was picked up many times. The chain carries TRBV2 and TRBJ2-3; D not resolved. The CDR3 covers 15 residues. CDR1 is SNHLY and CDR2 is FYNNEI in the germline V gene. V was clipped by 3 bases and J by 2 bases, with 12 bases between them. In DNA, the CDR3 is TGTGCCAGCAGTGAGTGGAAGAGAACCACAGATACGCAGTATTTT. It encodes CASSEWKRTTDTQYF.

This clonotype has ten or more counts. The chain couples TRBV5-1 to TRBJ2-1; 8 bases fit TRBD2. V was clipped by 5 bases and J by 4 bases; unmatched bases: 5. CDR1 and CDR2 (germline): SGHRS, YFSETQ. This CDR3 comprises 14 residues. CDR3 bases: TGCGCCAGCAGACGGACTAGCTTATACAATGAGCAGTTCTTC. Protein: CASRRTSLYNEQFF.

At least ten counts were recorded for this clonotype. The chain recombines TRBV12-3 or TRBV12-4 with TRBJ1-3; 9 nucleotides line up with TRBD1. The CDR3 is 11 amino acids. J lost 15 bases, V lost 6 bases, and 6 bases had no gene match. The CDR3 loop reads CASRSGTGRYF. DNA for the CDR3: TGTGCCAGCAGGTCCGGGACAGGGAGATATTTT.

This clonotype was seen ten or more times. The chain links TRBV13 to TRBJ1-2; a weak D match, TRBD1 (5 bases). V was cut by 2 bases and J by 0 bases, with 13 bases left in between. This CDR3 region has 16 residues. CDR1 PRHDT and CDR2 FYEKMQ come from the germline V gene (reference sequence). CDR3 coding DNA: TGTGCCAGCAGCTTAAGCCAGGGTGAAGCTAACTATGGCTACACCTTC. Encoded protein: CASSLSQGEANYGYTF.

In this sample, this clonotype turned up many times. V usage is TRBV6-2 or TRBV6-3 and J usage is TRBJ1-1, with D hard to call. The germline V gene encodes CDR1 MNHEY and CDR2 SVGEGT. Trimming cost V 5 bases and J 6 bases, with 13 bases left between them. This CDR3 comprises 13 residues. The DNA for the CDR3 is TGTGCCAGCAGTGAATTGCGGTCCGCTGAAGCTTTCTTT. Translation: CASSELRSAEAFF.

The sample holds many counts of this clonotype. The V and J genes are TRBV6-1 and TRBJ1-1; D is possibly TRBD1 (6 bases). Germline CDR1 MNHNS, CDR2 SASEGT. V was pared by 8 bases and J by 8 bases, with 12 bases between. The CDR3 is 11 amino acids. CDR3 region: CASAGTREAFF. The CDR3, as DNA: TGTGCCAGCGCTGGGACAAGGGAAGCTTTCTTT.

As concerns this clonotype: Lacking the conserved final phenylalanine or tryptophan, this CDR3 likely reflects a read error. The chain uses TRBV6-2 or TRBV6-3 and TRBJ2-3; 7 bases fit TRBD2. Germline CDR1 and CDR2: MNHEY and SVGEGT. V lost 7 bases to trimming and J lost 3 bases; unmatched junction nucleotides: 19. The CDR3 runs to 18 residues. The DNA of the CDR3 is TGTGCCAGCACTAGAGCGGGGTATGGCCTTAACCGAACAGATACGCAGTATCTT. The encoded protein is CASTRAGYGLNRTDTQYL.

To note about this clonotype: This likely traces to a read error, being one base from a far larger clone. This sequence joins TRBV2 and TRBJ2-7; possible D gene TRBD2, 7 bases. From germline, CDR1 is SNHLY and CDR2 FYNNEI. This CDR3 comprises 16 residues. CDR3 coding DNA: TGTGCCAGCAGCCCTCTCAAACGAGGGGGGGTCTACGAGCAGCACTTC. It encodes CASSPLKRGGVYEQHF.

This clonotype was detected a few times. V is TRBV10-1 and J is TRBJ2-2, with D possibly TRBD2 on 6 matching bases. The germline CDR1 and CDR2 sequences are WNHNN and SYGVQD (reference sequence). The CDR3 has 15 residues. V lost 5 bases and J 5 bases, leaving 15 bases between the germline ends. As DNA, the CDR3 is TGCGCCAGCAGTCCCAATCCCGGACTAACCGGGGAGCTGTTTTTT. It codes for CASSPNPGLTGELFF.

As to this clonotype: This may be a read error, as it is one base from a much larger clone. This rearrangement joins TRBV19 to TRBJ2-3, with 14 bases that match TRBD2. CDR3 length: 17 residues. The germline gives CDR1 LNHDA, CDR2 SQIVND (reference sequence). V trimming: 8 bases; J trimming: 0 bases; junction bases outside the gene matches: 7. The CDR3 spells CASGGTSGGSSTDTQYF. CDR3 DNA sequence: TGTGCCAGTGGTGGGACTAGCGGGGGCTCTAGCACAGATACGCAGTATTTT.

This clonotype was detected ten times or more. The V call is TRBV6-5, the J call TRBJ1-1, with TRBD1 identical over 9 bases. V shed 2 bases, J shed 6 bases, and the junction held 7 bases outside the gene matches. There are 15 residues in the CDR3. Germline V gene lookup returns CDR1 MNHEY and CDR2 SVGAGI. This CDR3 is CASSYTQGASSEAFF. In DNA form, the CDR3 reads TGTGCCAGCAGTTACACACAGGGGGCCTCGTCTGAAGCTTTCTTT.

As to this clonotype: A much larger clone lies one base from this, so it may be a read error. This chain connects TRBV12-3 or TRBV12-4 to TRBJ2-3, with D perhaps TRBD1 (6 bases). The CDR3 is 15 amino acids. DNA for the CDR3: TGTGCCAGCAAATACACGGGACATAGCACAGATACGCGGTATTTT. Residues: CASKYTGHSTDTRYF.

This clonotype was counted only a few times. The gene calls are TRBV5-1 and TRBJ2-3; the D is unclear. The CDR3 has 14 amino acids. Germline V gene data show CDR1 as SGHRS and CDR2 as YFSETQ. V was trimmed by 0 bases and J by 0 bases, leaving 5 bases between them. CDR3 bases: TGCGCCAGCAGCTTGGCCTCTAGCACAGATACGCAGTATTTT. Translated: CASSLASSTDTQYF.

The gene calls are TRBV28 and TRBJ2-7; either TRBD1 or TRBD2 may fit D (5 bases each). Germline loops: CDR1 MDHEN, CDR2 SYDVKM. The CDR3 runs 18 residues. V was pared by 5 bases and J by 1 base, with 24 bases between. The CDR3 sequence: CASSPWLERGSLSYEQYF. CDR3 nucleotides: TGTGCCAGCAGTCCATGGCTAGAGAGGGGTAGCCTTTCCTACGAGCAGTACTTC. Together with reference TRBV28 and TRBJ2-7, the CDR3 gives the full variable domain: DVKVTQSSRYLVKRTGEKVFLECVQDMDHENMFWYRQDPGLGLRLIYFSYDVKMKEKGDIPEGYSVSREKKERFSLILESASTNQTSMYLCASSPWLERGSLSYEQYFGPGTRLTVT.

The chain employs TRBV20-1 and TRBJ1-6; the D gene is possibly TRBD1 (5 bases). V lost 2 bases and J 7 bases, leaving 15 bases between the germline ends. The germline V gene has CDR1 DFQATT and CDR2 SNEGSKA (reference sequence). The CDR3 covers 15 residues. The CDR3 here is CSARKRGVGNSPLHF. For the CDR3, the DNA is TGCAGTGCTAGAAAGCGGGGGGTAGGGAATTCACCCCTCCACTTT.

In its sample, this clonotype was seen many times. J is TRBJ2-3 and V is TRBV18; tentative D call: TRBD2 (5 bases). Germline CDR1 and CDR2: KGHSH and LQKENI. The CDR3 length is 15 residues. Trimming shortened V by 3 bases and J by 0 bases, and 10 bases separated the two germline ends. The CDR3 region is CASSPDYLSTDTQYF. DNA of the CDR3: TGTGCCAGCTCACCTGACTACCTAAGCACAGATACGCAGTATTTT. Full variable domain (missing parts from reference TRBV18 and TRBJ2-3): NAGVMQNPRHLVRRRGQEARLRCSPMKGHSHVYWYRQLPEEGLKFMVYLQKENIIDESGMPKERFSAEFPKEGPSILRIQQVVRGDSAAYFCASSPDYLSTDTQYFGPGTRLTVL.

This clonotype was observed many times. A much larger clone differs from this one at a single base, so this may be a read error. The chain couples TRBV12-3 or TRBV12-4 to TRBJ1-1; perhaps TRBD1 as D (5 bases). The CDR3 length is 16 residues. V was clipped by 8 bases and J by 1 base, with 20 bases between them. CDR3 amino acids: CASRINSWGKNTEAFF. As DNA, the CDR3 is TGTGCCAGCCGTATCAATTCTTGGGGGAAGAACACTGAAGCTTTCTTT.

This clonotype was detected many times. The V and J genes are TRBV20-1 and TRBJ2-3; possibly TRBD1 for D (6 bases). There are 14 residues in the CDR3. The germline V gene encodes CDR1 DFQATT and CDR2 SNEGSKA (reference sequence). The CDR3 region has the DNA TGCAGCCTGGGTCCGGGACACATCACAGATACGCAGTATTTT. It is translated as CSLGPGHITDTQYF.

This clonotype was detected many times. This chain connects TRBV5-1 to TRBJ2-1; no definite D call. V lost 0 bases and J 7 bases, leaving 8 bases between the germline ends. The CDR3 length is 13 residues. Germline CDR1 SGHRS, CDR2 YFSETQ. This CDR3 is CASSLAVSNEQFF. As DNA, the CDR3 is TGCGCCAGCAGCTTGGCCGTTTCTAATGAGCAGTTCTTC.

This clonotype was recorded at least ten times. The gene calls are TRBV7-2 and TRBJ2-7; 7 positions match TRBD1. The length of the CDR3 is 14 residues. Unmatched junction bases numbered 8, after V lost 5 bases and J lost 4 bases. CDR1 and CDR2 (germline): SGHTA, FQGNSA. CDR3: CASSPRQGRYEQYF. CDR3 nucleotide sequence: TGTGCCAGCAGCCCCCGACAGGGACGGTACGAGCAGTACTTC.

Points on this clonotype: This likely came from a read error, as a far larger clone is one base away. This chain joins TRBV27 and TRBJ2-5; 11 nucleotides line up with TRBD1. The J call may be incorrect, as the DNA end agrees better with TRBJ2-7. Germline V gene data show CDR1 as MNHEY and CDR2 as SMNVEV (reference sequence). This CDR3 region has 16 residues. This chain's CDR3 is CASSSTRTGGVGEQYF. The CDR3 DNA reads TGTGCCAGCAGTTCAACCCGGACAGGGGGCGTTGGCGAGCAGTACTTC.

Concerning this clonotype: A much larger clone differs by one base, so this may be a read error. The chain links TRBV11-2 to TRBJ2-2; D is possibly TRBD1 or TRBD2 (5 bases each). The CDR3 has 15 residues. Germline CDR1 is SGHAT and CDR2 is FQNNGV. CDR3 coding DNA: TGTGCCAGCAGCTTTGACCAGATAGGGACCGGGGAGCTGCTTTTT. This sequence encodes CASSFDQIGTGELLF.

This clonotype has more than one count but fewer than ten. This rearrangement joins TRBV19 to TRBJ1-1; possibly TRBD1 for D (5 bases). Trimming stripped 6 bases from V and 2 bases from J, with 13 bases between. Per the germline V gene, CDR1 is LNHDA and CDR2 is SQIVND (reference sequence). The CDR3 is 14 residues long. Here the CDR3 reads CASRGKGSNTEAFF. In nucleotides, the CDR3 is TGTGCCAGTAGGGGAAAGGGGAGCAACACTGAAGCTTTCTTT. The entire variable domain, with the rest obtained from reference TRBV19 and TRBJ1-1, is as follows: DGGITQSPKYLFRKEGQNVTLSCEQNLNHDAMYWYRQDPGQGLRLIYYSQIVNDFQKGDIAEGYSVSREKKESFPLTVTSAQKNPTAFYLCASRGKGSNTEAFFGQGTRLTVV.

This clonotype came up many times. This chain links TRBV25-1 with TRBJ1-5; 7 nucleotides align to TRBD1. V dropped 3 bases and J dropped 0; count of bases not matched to a gene: 8. Germline CDR1 reads MGHDK; CDR2 reads SYGVNS. CDR3 length equals 17 residues. CDR3 DNA sequence: TGTGCCAGCAGTGACTCCGGGACAGCTTATAGCAATCAGCCCCAGCATTTT. It encodes CASSDSGTAYSNQPQHF.